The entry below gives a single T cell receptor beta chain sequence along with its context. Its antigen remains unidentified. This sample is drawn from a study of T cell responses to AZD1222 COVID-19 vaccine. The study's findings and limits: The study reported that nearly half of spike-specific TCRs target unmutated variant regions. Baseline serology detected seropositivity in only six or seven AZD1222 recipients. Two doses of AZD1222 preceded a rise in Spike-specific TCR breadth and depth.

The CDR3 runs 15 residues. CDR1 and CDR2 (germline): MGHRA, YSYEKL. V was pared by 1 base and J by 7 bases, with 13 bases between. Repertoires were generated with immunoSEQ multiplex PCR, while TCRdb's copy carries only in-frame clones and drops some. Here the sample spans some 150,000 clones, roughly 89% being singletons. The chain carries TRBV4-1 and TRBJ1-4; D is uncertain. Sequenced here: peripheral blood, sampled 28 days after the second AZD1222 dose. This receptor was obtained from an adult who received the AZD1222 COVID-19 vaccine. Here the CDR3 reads CASSQGHEWREKLFF. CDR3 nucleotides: TGCGCCAGCAGCCAAGGGCACGAGTGGCGTGAAAAACTGTTTTTT.